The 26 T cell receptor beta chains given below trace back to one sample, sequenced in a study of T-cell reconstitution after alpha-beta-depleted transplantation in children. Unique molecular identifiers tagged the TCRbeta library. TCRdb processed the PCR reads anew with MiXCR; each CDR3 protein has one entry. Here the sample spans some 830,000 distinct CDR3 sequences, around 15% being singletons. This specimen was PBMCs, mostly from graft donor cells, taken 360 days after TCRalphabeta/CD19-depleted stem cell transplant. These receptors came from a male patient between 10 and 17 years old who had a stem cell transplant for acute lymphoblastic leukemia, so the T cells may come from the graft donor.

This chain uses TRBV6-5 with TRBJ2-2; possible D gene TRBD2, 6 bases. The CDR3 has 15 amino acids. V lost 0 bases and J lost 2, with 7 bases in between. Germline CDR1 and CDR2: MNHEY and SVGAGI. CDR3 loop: CASSYSSGNTGELFF. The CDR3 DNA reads TGTGCCAGCAGTTACTCTAGCGGAAACACCGGGGAGCTGTTTTTT.

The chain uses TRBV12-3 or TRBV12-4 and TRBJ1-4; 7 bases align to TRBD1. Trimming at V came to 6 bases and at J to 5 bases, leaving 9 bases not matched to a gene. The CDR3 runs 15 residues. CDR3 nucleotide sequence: TGTGCCAGCAGCGATACGGGACAGCGGAATGAAAAACTGTTTTTT. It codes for CASSDTGQRNEKLFF.

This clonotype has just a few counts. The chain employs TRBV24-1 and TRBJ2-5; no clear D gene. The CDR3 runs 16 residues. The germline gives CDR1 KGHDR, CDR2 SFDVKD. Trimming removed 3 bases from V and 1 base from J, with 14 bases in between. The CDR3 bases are TGTGCCACCAGTGATGGGATGAATTCCTTCCAAGAGACCCAGTACTTC. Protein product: CATSDGMNSFQETQYF.

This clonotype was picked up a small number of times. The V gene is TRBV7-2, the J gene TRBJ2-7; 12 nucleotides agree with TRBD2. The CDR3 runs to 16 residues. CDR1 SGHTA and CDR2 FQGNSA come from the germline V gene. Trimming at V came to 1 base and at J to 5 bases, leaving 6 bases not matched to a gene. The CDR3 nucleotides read TGTGCCAGCAGCTTAGGACTAGCGGGAGTGTCCCACGAGCAGTACTTC. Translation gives CASSLGLAGVSHEQYF. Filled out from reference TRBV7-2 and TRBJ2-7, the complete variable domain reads GAGVSQSPSNKVTEKGKDVELRCDPISGHTALYWYRQSLGQGLEFLIYFQGNSAPDKSGLPSDRFSAERTGGSVSTLTIQRTQQEDSAVYLCASSLGLAGVSHEQYFGPGTRLTVT.

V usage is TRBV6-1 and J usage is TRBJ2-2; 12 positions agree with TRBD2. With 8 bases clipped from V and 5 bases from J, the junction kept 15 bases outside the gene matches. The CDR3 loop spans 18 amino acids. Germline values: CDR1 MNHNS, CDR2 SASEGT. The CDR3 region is CASAPRLAGGPGTGELFF. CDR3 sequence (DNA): TGTGCCAGCGCCCCCAGGCTAGCGGGAGGGCCGGGGACCGGGGAGCTGTTTTTT.

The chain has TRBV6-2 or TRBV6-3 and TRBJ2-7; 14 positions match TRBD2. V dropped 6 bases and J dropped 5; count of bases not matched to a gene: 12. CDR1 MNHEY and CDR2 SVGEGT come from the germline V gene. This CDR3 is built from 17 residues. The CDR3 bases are TGTGCCAGCAGCATCGGGACTAGCGGGAGTGTAAGCCACGAGCAGTACTTC. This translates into CASSIGTSGSVSHEQYF.

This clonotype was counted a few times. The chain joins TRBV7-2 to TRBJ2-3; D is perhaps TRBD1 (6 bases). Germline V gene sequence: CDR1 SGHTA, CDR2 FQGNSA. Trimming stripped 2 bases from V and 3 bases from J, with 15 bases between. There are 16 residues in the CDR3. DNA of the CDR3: TGTGCCAGCAGCTTATTGGGGGCCGGAGCTACAGATACGCAGTATTTT. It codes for CASSLLGAGATDTQYF.

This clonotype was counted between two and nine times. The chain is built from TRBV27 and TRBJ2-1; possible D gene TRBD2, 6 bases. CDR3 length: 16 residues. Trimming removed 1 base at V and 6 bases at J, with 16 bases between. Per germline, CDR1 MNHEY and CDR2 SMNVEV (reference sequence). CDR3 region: CASSLLPEGLFNEQFF. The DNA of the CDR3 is TGTGCCAGCAGTTTATTACCCGAGGGACTTTTCAATGAGCAGTTCTTC.

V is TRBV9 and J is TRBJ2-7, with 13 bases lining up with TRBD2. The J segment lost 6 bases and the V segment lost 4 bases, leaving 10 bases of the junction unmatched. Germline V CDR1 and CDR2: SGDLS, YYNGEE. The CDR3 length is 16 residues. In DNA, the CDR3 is TGTGCCAGCAGCTCCCAGCCCAGGACTAGCGGGAGCGAGCAGTACTTC. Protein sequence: CASSSQPRTSGSEQYF. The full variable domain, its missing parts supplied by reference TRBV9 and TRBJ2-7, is DSGVTQTPKHLITATGQRVTLRCSPRSGDLSVYWYQQSLDQGLQFLIQYYNGEERAKGNILERFSAQQFPDLHSELNLSSLELGDSALYFCASSSQPRTSGSEQYFGPGTRLTVT.

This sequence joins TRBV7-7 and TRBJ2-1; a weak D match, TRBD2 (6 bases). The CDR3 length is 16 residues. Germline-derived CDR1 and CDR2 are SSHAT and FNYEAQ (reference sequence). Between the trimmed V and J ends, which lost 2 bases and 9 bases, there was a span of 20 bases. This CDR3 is CASSLSPGVLGGEQFF. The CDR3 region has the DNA TGTGCCAGCAGCTTAAGCCCGGGAGTATTGGGAGGTGAGCAGTTCTTC. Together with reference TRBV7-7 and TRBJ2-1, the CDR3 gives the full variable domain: GAGVSQSPRYKVTKRGQDVTLRCDPISSHATLYWYQQALGQGPEFLTYFNYEAQPDKSGLPSDRFSAERPEGSISTLTIQRTEQRDSAMYRCASSLSPGVLGGEQFFGPGTRLTVL.

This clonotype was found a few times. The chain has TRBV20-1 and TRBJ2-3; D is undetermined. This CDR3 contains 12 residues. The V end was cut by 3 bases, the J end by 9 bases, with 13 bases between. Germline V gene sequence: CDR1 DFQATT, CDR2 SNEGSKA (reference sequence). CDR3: CSASDGAKTQYF. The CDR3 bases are TGCAGTGCTAGCGACGGAGCAAAGACGCAGTATTTT.

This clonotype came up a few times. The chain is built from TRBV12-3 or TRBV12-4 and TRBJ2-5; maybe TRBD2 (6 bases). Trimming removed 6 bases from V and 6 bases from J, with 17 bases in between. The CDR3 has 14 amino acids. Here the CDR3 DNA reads TGTGCCAGCAGGGTAATTAGCGGACTCCAGACCCAGTACTTC. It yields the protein CASRVISGLQTQYF.

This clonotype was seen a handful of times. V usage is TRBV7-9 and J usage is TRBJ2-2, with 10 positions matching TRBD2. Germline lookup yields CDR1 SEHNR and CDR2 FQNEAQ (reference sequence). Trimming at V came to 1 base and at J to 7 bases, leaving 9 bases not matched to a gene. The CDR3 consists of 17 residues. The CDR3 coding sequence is TGTGCCAGCAGCTTAGTCTCCAGCGGGAGGGCCATCGGGGAGCTGTTTTTT. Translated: CASSLVSSGRAIGELFF. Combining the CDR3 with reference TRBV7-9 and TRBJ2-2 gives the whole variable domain DTGVSQNPRHKITKRGQNVTFRCDPISEHNRLYWYRQTLGQGPEFLTYFQNEAQLEKSRLLSDRFSAERPKGSFSTLEIQRTEQGDSAMYLCASSLVSSGRAIGELFFGEGSRLTVL.

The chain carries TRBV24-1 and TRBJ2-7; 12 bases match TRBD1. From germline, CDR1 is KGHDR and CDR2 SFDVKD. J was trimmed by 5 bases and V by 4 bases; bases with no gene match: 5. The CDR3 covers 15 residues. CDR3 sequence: CATSESGTGGDEQYF. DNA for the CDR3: TGTGCCACCAGTGAATCCGGGACAGGGGGCGACGAGCAGTACTTC.

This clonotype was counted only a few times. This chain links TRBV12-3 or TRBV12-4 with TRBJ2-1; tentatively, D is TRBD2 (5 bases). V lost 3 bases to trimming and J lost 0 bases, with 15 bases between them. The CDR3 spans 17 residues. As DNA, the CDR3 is TGTGCCAGCAGTTTCCCCCGGAGCGGAAGCTCCTACAATGAGCAGTTCTTC. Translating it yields CASSFPRSGSSYNEQFF.

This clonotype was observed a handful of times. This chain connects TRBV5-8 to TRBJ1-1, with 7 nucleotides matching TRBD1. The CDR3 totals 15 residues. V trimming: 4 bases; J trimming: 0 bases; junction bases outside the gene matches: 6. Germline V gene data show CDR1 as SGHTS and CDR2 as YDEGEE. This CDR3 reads CASSPIDRVNTEAFF. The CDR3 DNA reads TGTGCCAGCAGCCCGATTGACAGGGTGAACACTGAAGCTTTCTTT. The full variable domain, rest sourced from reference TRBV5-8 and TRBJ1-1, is EAGVTQSPTHLIKTRGQQATLRCSPISGHTSVYWYQQALGLGLQFLLWYDEGEERNRGNFPPRFSGRQFPNYSSELNVNALELEDSALYLCASSPIDRVNTEAFFGQGTRLTVV.

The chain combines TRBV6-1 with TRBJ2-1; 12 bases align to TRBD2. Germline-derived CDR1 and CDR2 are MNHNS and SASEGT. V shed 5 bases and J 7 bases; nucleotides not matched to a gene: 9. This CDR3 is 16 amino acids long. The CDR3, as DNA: TGTGCCAGCAGTCCCCTAGCGGGAGGGCCAGGGAATGAGCAGTTCTTC. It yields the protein CASSPLAGGPGNEQFF.

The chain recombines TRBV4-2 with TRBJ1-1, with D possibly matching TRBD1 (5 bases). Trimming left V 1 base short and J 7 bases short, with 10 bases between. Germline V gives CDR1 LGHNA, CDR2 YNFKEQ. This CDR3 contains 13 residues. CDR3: CASSQGGTGEAFF. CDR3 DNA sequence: TGTGCCAGCAGCCAAGGGGGGACGGGTGAAGCTTTCTTT.

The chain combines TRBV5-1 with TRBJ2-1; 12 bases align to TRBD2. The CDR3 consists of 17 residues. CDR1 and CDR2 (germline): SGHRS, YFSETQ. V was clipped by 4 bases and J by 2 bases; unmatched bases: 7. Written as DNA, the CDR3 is TGCGCCAGCAGCACCCGGACTAGCGGGACTACCTACAATGAGCAGTTCTTC. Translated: CASSTRTSGTTYNEQFF.

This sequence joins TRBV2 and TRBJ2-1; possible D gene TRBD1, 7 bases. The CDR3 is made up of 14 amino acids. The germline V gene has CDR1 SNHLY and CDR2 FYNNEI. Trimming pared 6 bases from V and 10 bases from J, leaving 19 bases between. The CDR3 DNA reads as TGTGCCAGCAGGACCCAGGGGGGAGCAGGCGAGCAGTTCTTC. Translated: CASRTQGGAGEQFF.

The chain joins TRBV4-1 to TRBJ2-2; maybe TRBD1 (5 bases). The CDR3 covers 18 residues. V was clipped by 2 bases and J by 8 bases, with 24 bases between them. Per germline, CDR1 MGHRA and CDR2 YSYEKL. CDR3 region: CASSQFQGLIRLEGELFF. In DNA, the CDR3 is TGCGCCAGCAGCCAATTCCAGGGTTTGATTCGATTGGAGGGGGAGCTGTTTTTT.

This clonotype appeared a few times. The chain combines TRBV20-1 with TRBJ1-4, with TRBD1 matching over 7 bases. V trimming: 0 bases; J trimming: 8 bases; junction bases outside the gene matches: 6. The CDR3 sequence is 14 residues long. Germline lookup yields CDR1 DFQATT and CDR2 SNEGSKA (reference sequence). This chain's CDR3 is CSARDLGQSEKLFF. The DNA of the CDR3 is TGCAGTGCTAGAGATTTGGGACAGTCGGAAAAACTGTTTTTT.

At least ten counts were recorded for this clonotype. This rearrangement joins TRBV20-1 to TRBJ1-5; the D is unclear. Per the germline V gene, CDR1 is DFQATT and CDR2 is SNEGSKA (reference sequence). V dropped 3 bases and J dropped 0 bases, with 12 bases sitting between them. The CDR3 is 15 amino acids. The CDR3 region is CSASQDPISNQPQHF. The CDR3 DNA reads TGCAGTGCTAGCCAGGATCCCATTAGCAATCAGCCCCAGCATTTT.

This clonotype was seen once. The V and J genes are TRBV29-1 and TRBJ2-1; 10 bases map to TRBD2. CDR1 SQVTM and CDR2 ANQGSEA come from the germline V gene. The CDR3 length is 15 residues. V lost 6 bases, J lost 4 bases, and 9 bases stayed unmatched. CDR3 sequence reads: CSVPESGRGYNEQFF. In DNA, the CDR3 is TGCAGCGTCCCAGAAAGCGGGAGGGGATACAATGAGCAGTTCTTC.

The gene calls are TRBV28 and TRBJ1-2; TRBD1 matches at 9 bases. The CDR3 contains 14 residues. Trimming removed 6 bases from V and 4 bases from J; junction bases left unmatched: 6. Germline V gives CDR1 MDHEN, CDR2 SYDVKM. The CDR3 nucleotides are TGTGCCAGCAGCGCCCCGGGACAGGGCTATGGCTACACCTTC. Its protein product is CASSAPGQGYGYTF.

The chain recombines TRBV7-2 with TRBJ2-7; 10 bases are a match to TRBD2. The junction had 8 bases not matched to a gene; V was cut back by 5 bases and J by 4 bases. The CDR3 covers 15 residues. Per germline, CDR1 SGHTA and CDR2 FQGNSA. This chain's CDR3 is CASSRGAGGPYEQYF. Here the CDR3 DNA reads TGTGCCAGCAGCCGAGGAGCGGGAGGGCCGTACGAGCAGTACTTC.